Presented here are 20 T cell receptor beta chains from one specimen sequenced in a study of blood T cell repertoires in COVID-19. Using immunoSEQ multiplex PCR, the repertoire was profiled, and TCRdb retains in-frame clones only, with some absent. The sample holds about 81,000 clones; roughly 95% are singletons and the top ten take about 4.5%. Sequenced: peripheral blood. Receptors were obtained from a human donor with active COVID-19. The donor label of this sample is uncertain.

This chain joins TRBV5-1 and TRBJ1-2; TRBD1 matches 7 bases. The CDR3 has 13 amino acids. V lost 3 bases to trimming and J lost 6 bases; unmatched junction nucleotides: 5. Germline assignment: CDR1 SGHRS and CDR2 YFSETQ. The CDR3 sequence is CASSSSGGNGYTF. CDR3 sequence (DNA): TGCGCCAGCAGCTCATCAGGGGGGAATGGCTACACCTTC.

The chain is built from TRBV5-1 and TRBJ2-3, with a possible D match to TRBD1 (5 bases). This CDR3 has 13 residues. Germline V gene data show CDR1 as SGHRS and CDR2 as YFSETQ. Between the trimmed V and J ends, which lost 7 bases and 1 base, there was a span of 10 bases. CDR3 region: CASGVGGTDTQYF. In nucleotides, the CDR3 is TGCGCCAGCGGGGTAGGGGGCACAGATACGCAGTATTTT.

The CDR3 reads CASTPLAGGGNTGELFF. The CDR3 region has the DNA TGTGCCAGCACCCCGCTGGCAGGAGGTGGGAATACCGGGGAGCTGTTTTTT. The rearrangement uses TRBV27 and TRBJ2-2, with D possibly matching TRBD2 (5 bases). Trimming removed 7 bases at V and 5 bases at J, with 23 bases between. The V gene's germline CDR1 is MNHEY and CDR2 SMNVEV (reference sequence). The CDR3 runs 17 residues.

The chain employs TRBV18 and TRBJ2-6, with D possibly TRBD1 on 5 matching bases. Between the trimmed V and J ends, which lost 3 bases and 1 base, there was a span of 7 bases. This CDR3 region has 15 residues. The germline gives CDR1 KGHSH, CDR2 LQKENI. DNA for the CDR3: TGTGCCAGCTCACCCAGGGAATCTGGGGCCAACGTCCTGACTTTC. Encoded protein: CASSPRESGANVLTF.

The V gene is TRBV6-5, the J gene TRBJ1-6; D remains unclear. Trimming removed 6 bases from V and 10 bases from J, with 16 bases in between. The CDR3 extends over 14 amino acids. From germline, CDR1 is MNHEY and CDR2 SVGAGI. In DNA form, the CDR3 reads TGTGCCAGCAGCGCCGGAAGTGGGCAATCACCCCTCCACTTT. It yields the protein CASSAGSGQSPLHF.

The rearrangement uses TRBV29-1 and TRBJ2-7; 12 nucleotides line up with TRBD2. The germline V gene has CDR1 SQVTM and CDR2 ANQGSEA. Trimming cost V 6 bases and J 5 bases; bases outside gene matches: 17. This CDR3 contains 17 residues. CDR3 in DNA: TGCAGCGTCTCGGGTGGGGCTAGCGGGAGGGGACGGGACGAGCAGTACTTC. This encodes CSVSGGASGRGRDEQYF.

The chain recombines TRBV10-2 with TRBJ2-7, with TRBD2 matching 10 bases. Germline loops: CDR1 WSHSY, CDR2 SAAADI. Unmatched junction bases numbered 16, after V lost 0 bases and J lost 5 bases. This CDR3 is built from 19 residues. As DNA, the CDR3 is TGCGCCAGCAGTGAGTCGAGGCTAGCGGGAGTTACCCCAAGGAACGAGCAGTACTTC. Translation: CASSESRLAGVTPRNEQYF.

V usage is TRBV19 and J usage is TRBJ1-1, with D possibly matching TRBD1 (6 bases). The V end lost 5 bases, the J end lost 4 bases, and 14 bases lay between the germline ends. Per germline, CDR1 LNHDA and CDR2 SQIVND (reference sequence). The length of the CDR3 is 14 residues. CDR3 nucleotides: TGTGCCAGTAGTGGGCAAGGGGGTCCCACTGAAGCTTTCTTT. Its translation is CASSGQGGPTEAFF.

J is TRBJ1-4 and V is TRBV28, with D possibly TRBD1 on 5 matching bases. V was cut by 6 bases and J by 8 bases, with 13 bases left in between. Germline V CDR1 and CDR2: MDHEN, SYDVKM. CDR3 length equals 13 residues. The CDR3 loop is CASRLPGGEKLFF. The DNA of the CDR3 is TGTGCCAGCAGACTCCCGGGGGGAGAAAAACTGTTTTTT. The entire variable domain, with the rest obtained from reference TRBV28 and TRBJ1-4, is as follows: DVKVTQSSRYLVKRTGEKVFLECVQDMDHENMFWYRQDPGLGLRLIYFSYDVKMKEKGDIPEGYSVSREKKERFSLILESASTNQTSMYLCASRLPGGEKLFFGSGTQLSVL.

V gene TRBV6-6 combines with J gene TRBJ2-1, with 8 bases fitting TRBD2. CDR1 is MNHNY and CDR2 is SVGAGI in the germline V gene (reference sequence). Trimming cost V 2 bases and J 5 bases; bases outside gene matches: 2. The CDR3 runs to 14 residues. As DNA, the CDR3 is TGTGCCAGCAGTTACGCGGGAGGAGACAATGAGCAGTTCTTC. Amino acids: CASSYAGGDNEQFF.

V usage is TRBV6-1 and J usage is TRBJ1-6, with D unclear. CDR1 and CDR2 from the germline V gene are MNHNS and SASEGT. Trimming cost V 2 bases and J 7 bases, with 9 bases left between them. The CDR3 is 14 amino acids. CDR3 in amino acids: CASSESPLNSPLHF. CDR3 DNA: TGTGCCAGCAGTGAATCTCCCCTCAATTCACCCCTCCACTTT.

This chain links TRBV6-6 with TRBJ1-1, with D perhaps matching TRBD1 (6 bases). Germline-derived CDR1 and CDR2 are MNHNY and SVGAGI (reference sequence). Trimming removed 7 bases from V and 2 bases from J, with 17 bases in between. This CDR3 region has 15 residues. Here the CDR3 DNA reads TGTGCCAGCAAAAAACCGACAGGAGGTAACACTGAAGCTTTCTTT. It yields the protein CASKKPTGGNTEAFF.

The gene calls are TRBV24-1 and TRBJ2-5; 10 bases line up with TRBD1. Germline values: CDR1 KGHDR, CDR2 SFDVKD. Trimming at V came to 4 bases and at J to 1 base, leaving 8 bases not matched to a gene. CDR3 size: 17 residues. CDR3 coding DNA: TGTGCCACCAGTGACCATCGTGACAGGGGGCCCCAAGAGACCCAGTACTTC. Residues: CATSDHRDRGPQETQYF.

The V call is TRBV3-1 (or the pseudogene TRBV3-2), the J call TRBJ2-3; the D is unclear. Germline lookup yields CDR1 LGHDT and CDR2 YNNKEL (reference sequence). This CDR3 has 12 amino acids. The germline V and J ends were trimmed by 1 base and 8 bases, with 7 bases remaining between them. CDR3 nucleotides: TGTGCCAGCAGCCAAGTCCAGCGTACGCAGTATTTT. Protein sequence: CASSQVQRTQYF.

The V call is TRBV14, the J call TRBJ2-1; 7 positions match TRBD1. The trim removed 4 bases at V and 13 bases at J, leaving 10 bases unmatched. This CDR3 contains 13 residues. In germline, CDR1 is SGHDN, CDR2 FVKESK. The CDR3 DNA sequence: TGTGCCAGCAGCCCGGGACAGCGAGGTGATCAGTTCTTC. It codes for CASSPGQRGDQFF.

The chain links TRBV18 to TRBJ2-1; possibly TRBD2 for D (6 bases). The CDR3 contains 17 residues. CDR1 KGHSH and CDR2 LQKENI come from the germline V gene. The V end lost 2 bases, the J end lost 0 bases, and 14 bases lay between the germline ends. Here the CDR3 DNA reads TGTGCCAGCTCACCAGGTGTCGGGGAGGACTCCTACAATGAGCAGTTCTTC. It yields the protein CASSPGVGEDSYNEQFF. Combining the CDR3 with reference TRBV18 and TRBJ2-1 gives the whole variable domain NAGVMQNPRHLVRRRGQEARLRCSPMKGHSHVYWYRQLPEEGLKFMVYLQKENIIDESGMPKERFSAEFPKEGPSILRIQQVVRGDSAAYFCASSPGVGEDSYNEQFFGPGTRLTVL.

This chain connects TRBV10-3 to TRBJ1-2; 8 nucleotides agree with TRBD1. The ends lost 2 bases at V and 2 bases at J; junction bases unmatched: 4. Looked up from germline, CDR1 is ENHRY and CDR2 is SYGVKD. CDR3 length: 15 residues. The CDR3: CAISESRQGNYGYTF. DNA of the CDR3: TGTGCCATCAGTGAGAGCCGACAGGGGAACTATGGCTACACCTTC.

Only one count was recorded for this clone. V gene TRBV15 combines with J gene TRBJ2-2; 8 bases agree with TRBD1. The CDR3 has 16 residues. Looked up from germline, CDR1 is LNHNV and CDR2 is YYDKDF (reference sequence). V dropped 0 bases and J dropped 4; count of bases not matched to a gene: 4. The CDR3 here is CATSRDRGRGTGELFF. The CDR3 DNA reads as TGTGCCACCAGCAGAGACAGGGGGCGCGGCACCGGGGAGCTGTTTTTT. Filled out from reference TRBV15 and TRBJ2-2, the complete variable domain reads DAMVIQNPRYQVTQFGKPVTLSCSQTLNHNVMYWYQQKSSQAPKLLFHYYDKDFNNEADTPDNFQSRRPNTSFCFLDIRSPGLGDTAMYLCATSRDRGRGTGELFFGEGSRLTVL.

DNA for the CDR3: TGTGCCAGCAGTCCCAACAGGGAAACGCCCCTCCACTTT. It codes for CASSPNRETPLHF. This chain connects TRBV6-5 to TRBJ1-6; weak D call: TRBD1 (6 bases). The V end was cut by 5 bases, the J end by 13 bases, with 15 bases between. The CDR3 is 13 amino acids. Germline V gives CDR1 MNHEY, CDR2 SVGAGI.

The chain recombines TRBV18 with TRBJ2-7; maybe TRBD2 (5 bases). Germline values: CDR1 KGHSH, CDR2 LQKENI. V lost 5 bases to trimming and J lost 5 bases, with 7 bases between them. The CDR3 has 11 amino acids. The CDR3 is CASSIGDEQYF. DNA for the CDR3: TGTGCCAGCTCAATCGGGGACGAGCAGTACTTC.